This T cell receptor (beta chain) was profiled in a study of T cell changes during pregnancy in multiple sclerosis. This clone was detected a few times. V gave up 4 bases and J gave up 4 bases; unmatched junction bases: 6. CDR3 length equals 14 residues. Per the germline V gene, CDR1 is LGHNA and CDR2 is YNFKEQ. The data were produced by immunoSEQ multiplex PCR, yet TCRdb's version contains in-frame clones alone and is incomplete. Of roughly 70,000 clones listed, around nine tenths were seen once; the top ten hold over 1%. This clonotype was sampled from a female donor with multiple sclerosis, enrolled in a pregnancy study. The input for sequencing was peripheral blood, taken in the third trimester of pregnancy. The chain has TRBV4-2 and TRBJ1-2, with 7 bases that match TRBD1. In nucleotides, the CDR3 is TGTGCCAGCAGCCGAGAAGGGGGCAGCTATGGCTACACCTTC. This translates into CASSREGGSYGYTF.